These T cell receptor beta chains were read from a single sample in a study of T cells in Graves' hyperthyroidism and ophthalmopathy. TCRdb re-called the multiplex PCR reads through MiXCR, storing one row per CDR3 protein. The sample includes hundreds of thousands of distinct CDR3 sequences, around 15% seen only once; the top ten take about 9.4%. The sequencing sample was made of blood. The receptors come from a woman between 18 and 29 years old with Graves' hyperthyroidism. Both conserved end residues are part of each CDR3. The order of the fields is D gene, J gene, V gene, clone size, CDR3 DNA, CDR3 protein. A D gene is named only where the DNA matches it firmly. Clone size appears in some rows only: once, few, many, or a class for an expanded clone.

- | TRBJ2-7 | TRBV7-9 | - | TGTGCCAGCACGCCATTAGTTGGCCACGAGCAGTACTTC | CASTPLVGHEQYF
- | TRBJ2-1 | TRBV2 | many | TGTGCCAGCCAAACAGCGAACAATGAGCAGTTCTTC | CASQTANNEQFF
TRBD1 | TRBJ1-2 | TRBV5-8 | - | TGTGCCAGCAGCTCGTGGGATGGGACAGCCTATGGCTACGCCTTC | CASSSWDGTAYGYAF
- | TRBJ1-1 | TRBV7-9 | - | TGTGCCAGCAGCTTATCGACGACACTGAACACTGAAGCTTTCTTT | CASSLSTTLNTEAFF
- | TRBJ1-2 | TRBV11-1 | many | TGTGCCAGCAGCTTAGACAGGGAAGATGGCTACACCTTC | CASSLDREDGYTF
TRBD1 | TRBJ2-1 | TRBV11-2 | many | TGTGCCAGCAGCCCGGGAACAGGGGTGAATGAGCAGTTCTTC | CASSPGTGVNEQFF
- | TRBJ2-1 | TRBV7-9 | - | TGTGCCAGCAGCTTAGGGTACCTGGAGCAGTTCTTC | CASSLGYLEQFF
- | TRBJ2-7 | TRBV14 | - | TGTGCCAGCAGCCTTGCCTCGTCCGGAACCGTCTACGAGCAGTACTTC | CASSLASSGTVYEQYF
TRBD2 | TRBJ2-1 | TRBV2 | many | TGTGCCAGCAGTCAATTGGCGGGAGGTGTCGATGAGCAGTTCTTC | CASSQLAGGVDEQFF
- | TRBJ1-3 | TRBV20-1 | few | TGCAGTGCTAGAGGGGGACATCAGTGGACCCGAAACACCATATATTTT | CSARGGHQWTRNTIYF
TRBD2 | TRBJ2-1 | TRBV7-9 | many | TGTGCCAGCAGCTCAACGGCGGGAGCTTCCCACAATGAGCAGTTCTTC | CASSSTAGASHNEQFF
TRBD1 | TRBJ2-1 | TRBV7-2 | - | TGTGCCAGCAGCTTACGGGACAGGGATCTGAATGAGCAGTTCTTC | CASSLRDRDLNEQFF
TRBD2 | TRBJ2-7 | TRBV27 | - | TGTGCCAGCAGCAGACTAGCGGATCTCTACGAGCAGTACTTC | CASSRLADLYEQYF
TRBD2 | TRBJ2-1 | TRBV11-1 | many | TGTGCCAGCAGCTTAGGAACTAGCGGAACCTACAATGAGCAGTTCTTC | CASSLGTSGTYNEQFF
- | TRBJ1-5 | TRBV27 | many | TGTGCCAGCAGTTCTTGGATGGGTCAGCCCCAGCATTTT | CASSSWMGQPQHF
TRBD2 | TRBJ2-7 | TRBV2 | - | TGTGCCAGCAGTGAAAACACGGGAGGCACCTACGAGCAGTACTTC | CASSENTGGTYEQYF
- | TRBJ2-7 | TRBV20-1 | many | TGCAGTGCTAGCAGGGCGGGCGGGTTCGGCATCTACGAGCAGTACTTC | CSASRAGGFGIYEQYF
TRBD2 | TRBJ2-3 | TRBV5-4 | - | TGTGCCAGCAGCAACGGACTAGTTCCGAATACGCAGTATTTT | CASSNGLVPNTQYF
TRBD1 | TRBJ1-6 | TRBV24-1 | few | TGTGCCACCAGTGAAGGGACAGAGAATTCACCCCTCCACTTT | CATSEGTENSPLHF
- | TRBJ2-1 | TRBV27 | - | TGTGCCAGCAGTGGGGCGGGACTCTACAATGAGCAGTTCTTC | CASSGAGLYNEQFF
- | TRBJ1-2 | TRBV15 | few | TGTGCCACCAGCAACGAGGGATTTAGTGGCTACACCTTC | CATSNEGFSGYTF
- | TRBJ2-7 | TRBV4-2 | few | TGTGCCAGCAGCCAAGATTTTACGGGCCCCTACTACGAGCAGTACTTC | CASSQDFTGPYYEQYF
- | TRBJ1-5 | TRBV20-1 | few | TGCAGTGCCCTGGACAGTCTAAATCAGCCCCAGCATTTT | CSALDSLNQPQHF
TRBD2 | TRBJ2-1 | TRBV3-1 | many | TGTGCCAGCAGCCAAGGGGTGGCTAGCGGTGCACCCCTAAACAATGAGCAGTTCTTC | CASSQGVASGAPLNNEQFF
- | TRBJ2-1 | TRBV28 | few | TGTGCCAGCACTGGGCTTCGGGGGCAGTTCTTC | CASTGLRGQFF
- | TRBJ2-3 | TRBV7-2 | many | TGTGCCAGCAGTCTTTTTGGGCCCTTGGATACGCAGTATTTT | CASSLFGPLDTQYF
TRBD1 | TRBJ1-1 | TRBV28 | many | TGTGCCTGCGGGACAGGCGGAGGCACTGAAGCTTTCTTT | CACGTGGGTEAFF
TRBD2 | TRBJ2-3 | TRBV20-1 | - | TGCAGTGCCCCGGGGCGGGAGGGCGCAGATACGCAGTATTTT | CSAPGREGADTQYF
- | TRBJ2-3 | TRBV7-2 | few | TGTGCCAGCAGCTTAGGCTTCCTCTACCCGCTTCATACGCAGTATTTT | CASSLGFLYPLHTQYF